This TCR beta chain derives from a study of identical twins' blood T cells. Deletions cut 3 bases from V and 1 base from J, with 7 bases between. The CDR3 has 13 residues. Germline-derived CDR1 and CDR2 are DFQATT and SNEGSKA (reference sequence). TCRdb fed the 5' RACE reads into MiXCR, producing one record per CDR3 protein. The table has a few hundred thousand distinct CDR3 sequences, about 28% seen once. Sequenced: PBMCs. The receptor was derived from a woman between 18 and 50 years old in good health. V gene TRBV20-1 combines with J gene TRBJ1-3, with D tentatively TRBD1 (5 bases). The CDR3 sequence is CSASGGSGNTIYF. DNA for the CDR3: TGCAGTGCTAGTGGGGGGTCTGGAAACACCATATATTTT.